Below, 27 T cell receptor beta chains from the same sample are listed, as sequenced in a study of cytomegalovirus exposure and HLA in healthy donors. It was with 60 Vbeta and 13 Jbeta primers that the PCR ran. Clones were read by immunoSEQ multiplex PCR, and TCRdb kept only the in-frame ones, dropping some. The sample includes approximately 150,000 clones, roughly 86% of them seen just once. Specimen: PBMCs. These receptors were taken from a girl aged 5-17 years in good health and CMV-seropositive.

The table lists this clone with a count of one. The chain couples TRBV19 to TRBJ2-7; D unresolved. The V end was cut by 5 bases, the J end by 7 bases, with 18 bases between. The CDR3 is 14 residues long. The germline gives CDR1 LNHDA, CDR2 SQIVND (reference sequence). The CDR3 spells CASSPLASTEEQYF. The CDR3 nucleotides are TGTGCCAGTAGTCCCCTGGCTAGTACGGAGGAGCAGTACTTC. Complete variable domain (other parts from reference TRBV19 and TRBJ2-7): DGGITQSPKYLFRKEGQNVTLSCEQNLNHDAMYWYRQDPGQGLRLIYYSQIVNDFQKGDIAEGYSVSREKKESFPLTVTSAQKNPTAFYLCASSPLASTEEQYFGPGTRLTVT.

This clone was seen a single time. The chain carries TRBV11-3 and TRBJ1-1, with 11 bases fitting TRBD1. CDR3 length: 16 residues. The germline gives CDR1 SGHNT, CDR2 YENEEA. V dropped 5 bases and J dropped 5; count of bases not matched to a gene: 10. The CDR3 DNA reads as TGTGCCAGCAGCCCCTGGACAGGGGGCGCGAGGACTGAAGCTTTCTTT. It encodes CASSPWTGGARTEAFF. Combining the CDR3 with reference TRBV11-3 and TRBJ1-1 gives the whole variable domain EAGVVQSPRYKIIEKKQPVAFWCNPISGHNTLYWYLQNLGQGPELLIRYENEEAVDDSQLPKDRFSAERLKGVDSTLKIQPAELGDSAVYLCASSPWTGGARTEAFFGQGTRLTVV.

This clone occurred a few times. In DNA, the CDR3 is TGTGCCAGCAGTCCCTCGGGCGGGGTGTCCGGGGAGCTGTTTTTT. Its translation is CASSPSGGVSGELFF. The chain employs TRBV2 and TRBJ2-2; maybe TRBD2 (6 bases). V was clipped by 5 bases and J by 6 bases, with 16 bases between them. Germline values: CDR1 SNHLY, CDR2 FYNNEI. The CDR3 loop spans 15 amino acids.

The chain has TRBV10-3 and TRBJ2-7; D perhaps matches TRBD1 (7 bases). Trimming removed 3 bases at V and 6 bases at J, with 15 bases between. Germline lookup yields CDR1 ENHRY and CDR2 SYGVKD. The CDR3 is made up of 14 amino acids. DNA of the CDR3: TGTGCCATCAGTGATACCCCAGGGGGAGGCGAGCAGTACTTC. It translates to CAISDTPGGGEQYF.

This clone was seen more than once but under ten times. The chain uses TRBV9 and TRBJ1-1; 9 nucleotides match TRBD1. Germline V CDR1 and CDR2: SGDLS, YYNGEE. V lost 3 bases to trimming and J lost 4 bases; unmatched junction nucleotides: 4. The CDR3 spans 14 residues. This chain's CDR3 is CASSATGQGTEAFF. CDR3 nucleotides: TGTGCCAGCAGCGCCACGGGACAGGGCACTGAAGCTTTCTTT. The entire variable domain, with the rest obtained from reference TRBV9 and TRBJ1-1, is as follows: DSGVTQTPKHLITATGQRVTLRCSPRSGDLSVYWYQQSLDQGLQFLIQYYNGEERAKGNILERFSAQQFPDLHSELNLSSLELGDSALYFCASSATGQGTEAFFGQGTRLTVV.

The chain recombines TRBV25-1 with TRBJ2-6, with D perhaps matching TRBD2 (5 bases). Germline V gene lookup returns CDR1 MGHDK and CDR2 SYGVNS. The CDR3 is made up of 14 amino acids. Deletions cut 6 bases from V and 0 bases from J, with 6 bases between. CDR3 amino acids: CASRADSGANVLTF. The CDR3 DNA sequence: TGTGCCAGCAGAGCGGACTCTGGGGCCAACGTCCTGACTTTC.

The CDR3: CASSLVGLTDTQYF. As DNA, the CDR3 is TGCGCCAGCAGCTTGGTGGGCCTGACAGATACGCAGTATTTT. This chain connects TRBV5-1 to TRBJ2-3, with no clear D. The CDR3 covers 14 residues. V shed 0 bases and J shed 3 bases, with 8 bases lying between them. CDR1 is SGHRS, CDR2 YFSETQ, per germline.

J is TRBJ2-3 and V is TRBV11-1; TRBD2 agrees at 9 bases. This CDR3 spans 16 amino acids. Germline V CDR1 and CDR2: SGHAT, FQDESV (reference sequence). After removal of 4 bases from V and 3 bases from J, the junction contained 8 bases not matched to a gene. CDR3 bases: TGTGCCAGCAGCTGGGGGGCCCTAGCGGGGACAGATACGCAGTATTTT. Translation gives CASSWGALAGTDTQYF.

The chain links TRBV7-3 to TRBJ1-1, with a possible D match to TRBD1 (5 bases). This CDR3 spans 14 amino acids. The V and J ends lost 5 bases and 3 bases respectively, with 13 bases between them. Germline V lookup: CDR1 SGHTA, CDR2 FQGTGA. The CDR3 sequence is CASSQGLGHTEAFF. DNA of the CDR3: TGTGCCAGCAGCCAGGGCTTAGGCCACACTGAAGCTTTCTTT.

This sequence joins TRBV11-1 and TRBJ1-6; weak D call: TRBD1 (6 bases). This CDR3 contains 16 residues. CDR1 is SGHAT, CDR2 FQDESV, per germline (reference sequence). Trimming took 5 bases from V and 7 from J, leaving 18 bases between them. The CDR3 DNA follows: TGTGCCAGCAGCCCTCGGGGGGGCGTTCTAAATTCACCCCTCCACTTT. Translated: CASSPRGGVLNSPLHF. Together with reference TRBV11-1 and TRBJ1-6, the CDR3 gives the full variable domain: EAEVAQSPRYKITEKSQAVAFWCDPISGHATLYWYRQILGQGPELLVQFQDESVVDDSQLPKDRFSAERLKGVDSTLKIQPAELGDSAMYLCASSPRGGVLNSPLHFGNGTRLTVT.

The V call is TRBV10-3, the J call TRBJ2-7, with D possibly being TRBD2 (5 bases). The ends were cut back, 7 bases at V and 10 bases at J, with 20 bases in the middle. Germline values: CDR1 ENHRY, CDR2 SYGVKD. This CDR3 has 13 amino acids. CDR3 sequence: CAINPGEGSPQYF. The CDR3 DNA reads TGTGCCATCAACCCCGGAGAAGGGAGTCCCCAGTACTTC.

The chain links TRBV19 to TRBJ2-1, with 8 positions matching TRBD2. Germline V gene sequence: CDR1 LNHDA, CDR2 SQIVND (reference sequence). The V gene end was trimmed by 1 base and the J gene end by 8 bases; junction bases not matched to a gene: 7. The CDR3 extends over 15 amino acids. CDR3 loop: CASSIVGGAWDEQFF. The CDR3 DNA follows: TGTGCCAGTAGTATAGTCGGGGGGGCTTGGGATGAGCAGTTCTTC.

The chain recombines TRBV11-2 with TRBJ2-2; TRBD1 matches at 10 bases. The CDR3 runs 15 residues. The J segment lost 3 bases and the V segment lost 5 bases, leaving 3 bases of the junction unmatched. In germline, CDR1 is SGHAT, CDR2 FQNNGV. This CDR3 is CASSRQGAYTGELFF. In DNA, the CDR3 is TGTGCCAGCAGCCGACAGGGGGCATACACCGGGGAGCTGTTTTTT.

This chain connects TRBV18 to TRBJ2-7; 8 nucleotides line up with TRBD1. J lost 3 bases, V lost 1 base, and 2 bases had no gene match. CDR1 KGHSH and CDR2 LQKENI come from the germline V gene. The CDR3 is 14 amino acids. The CDR3 spells CASSPRTGLYEQYF. The CDR3 DNA sequence: TGTGCCAGCTCACCACGGACAGGGCTCTACGAGCAGTACTTC.

This clone was picked up a small number of times. J is TRBJ2-4 and V is TRBV6-6; 9 nucleotides line up with TRBD1. The CDR3 has 16 residues. Germline lookup yields CDR1 MNHNY and CDR2 SVGAGI (reference sequence). V dropped 0 bases and J dropped 6; count of bases not matched to a gene: 6. CDR3 bases: TGTGCCAGCAGTTACTCTGGGACAGGGAGCCCAAACATTCAGTACTTC. It codes for CASSYSGTGSPNIQYF.

The chain links TRBV7-9 to TRBJ1-1; 8 nucleotides align to TRBD1. The CDR3 has 15 amino acids. J was trimmed by 1 base and V by 3 bases; bases with no gene match: 4. Germline CDR1 reads SEHNR; CDR2 reads FQNEAQ (reference sequence). The CDR3 region is CASSLGGTGNTEAFF. The CDR3 coding sequence is TGTGCCAGCAGCTTGGGGGGGACAGGGAACACTGAAGCTTTCTTT.

This rearrangement joins TRBV9 to TRBJ1-6, with D tentatively TRBD1 (5 bases). This CDR3 is 15 amino acids long. The V end lost 1 base, the J end lost 8 bases, and 13 bases lay between the germline ends. Germline lookup yields CDR1 SGDLS and CDR2 YYNGEE. CDR3 coding DNA: TGTGCCAGCAGCGTATACGGGGGAGATGATTCACCCCTCCACTTT. Its translation: CASSVYGGDDSPLHF.

The V call is TRBV18, the J call TRBJ2-1, with 8 nucleotides matching TRBD1. V was pared by 0 bases and J by 3 bases, with 1 base of the junction left unmatched. Germline V gives CDR1 KGHSH, CDR2 LQKENI. The CDR3 loop spans 15 amino acids. CDR3 nucleotides: TGTGCCAGCTCACCACCGGGACAGGACTACAATGAGCAGTTCTTC. Amino acid sequence: CASSPPGQDYNEQFF.

The chain is built from TRBV19 and TRBJ1-2, with D maybe TRBD1 (6 bases). The CDR3 extends over 18 amino acids. V was clipped by 3 bases and J by 12 bases, with 32 bases between them. The V gene's germline CDR1 is LNHDA and CDR2 SQIVND (reference sequence). Here the CDR3 reads CASSIALRKQGPGRIHTF. The CDR3 DNA follows: TGTGCCAGTAGTATTGCCCTGAGAAAACAGGGCCCCGGCCGTATCCACACCTTC.

The J gene is TRBJ2-1, the V gene TRBV5-1; possible D gene TRBD2, 6 bases. The CDR3 is made up of 14 amino acids. CDR1 and CDR2 (germline): SGHRS, YFSETQ. V was trimmed by 1 base and J by 8 bases, leaving 13 bases between them. CDR3 amino acids: CASSLRTSSDEQFF. The CDR3, as DNA: TGCGCCAGCAGCTTGCGAACTAGCAGCGATGAGCAGTTCTTC.

The gene calls are TRBV19 and TRBJ1-5, with D perhaps matching TRBD1 (5 bases). V lost 0 bases, J lost 4 bases, and 13 bases lay in between. Germline V gives CDR1 LNHDA, CDR2 SQIVND (reference sequence). This CDR3 has 16 residues. DNA of the CDR3: TGTGCCAGTAGTATAGATGGGGCAGGGTGGAATCAGCCCCAGCATTTT. Its protein product is CASSIDGAGWNQPQHF.

The rearrangement joins TRBV11-3 to TRBJ1-1; a possible D gene is TRBD1 (6 bases). This CDR3 is built from 14 residues. Germline values: CDR1 SGHNT, CDR2 YENEEA. V lost 8 bases, J lost 6 bases, and 19 bases lay in between. In nucleotides, the CDR3 is TGTGCCAGCTGCGGACAGTTTCCGGGCGCTGAAGCTTTCTTT. The encoded protein is CASCGQFPGAEAFF.

The rearrangement links TRBV6-4 to TRBJ1-2, with a weak D call TRBD1 (5 bases). V was cut by 2 bases and J by 4 bases, with 14 bases left in between. Germline-derived CDR1 and CDR2 are MRHNA and SNTAGT. There are 15 residues in the CDR3. The chain's CDR3 is CASSDGIGGIYGYTF. CDR3 nucleotides: TGTGCCAGCAGTGACGGAATCGGGGGGATCTATGGCTACACCTTC.

The gene calls are TRBV6-1 and TRBJ1-2, with a possible D match to TRBD1 (5 bases). Germline V lookup: CDR1 MNHNS, CDR2 SASEGT. The CDR3 has 13 amino acids. Trimming shortened V by 1 base and J by 4 bases, and 7 bases separated the two germline ends. DNA for the CDR3: TGTGCCAGCAGTGAAGGACAGAGCTATGGCTACACCTTC. Its translation: CASSEGQSYGYTF.

The chain carries TRBV28 and TRBJ1-1, with 8 bases identical to TRBD1. This CDR3 has 16 amino acids. Per the germline V gene, CDR1 is MDHEN and CDR2 is SYDVKM. J was trimmed by 1 base and V by 3 bases; bases with no gene match: 7. DNA for the CDR3: TGTGCCAGCAGTTTCGGGCAGGGGGCACGGAACACTGAAGCTTTCTTT. Residues: CASSFGQGARNTEAFF.

Concerning this clone: One end of the junction does not line up with germline, which may come from a read error. The sample has other DNA sequences that encode this CDR3 too. The chain is built from TRBV4-2 and TRBJ2-3; TRBD2 agrees at 14 bases. The CDR3 has 15 amino acids. The germline CDR1 and CDR2 sequences are LGHNA and YNFKEQ. CDR3 protein: CASSPTSGGADTQYF. DNA of the CDR3: TGTGCCAGTAGCCCGACTAGCGGGGGGGCAGATACGCAGTATTTT.

The rearrangement uses TRBV25-1 and TRBJ2-2; no clear D. V lost 4 bases to trimming and J lost 2 bases, with 14 bases between them. Germline V gives CDR1 MGHDK, CDR2 SYGVNS. This CDR3 region has 16 residues. DNA of the CDR3: TGTGCCAGCAGTGCAGCCATGGGCAGAAACACCGGGGAGCTGTTTTTT. Its translation is CASSAAMGRNTGELFF.